This TCR beta chain was identified during a study of T cell responses to AZD1222 COVID-19 vaccine. A word on this clone: Antigen specificity is unknown.

Sequencing was performed with immunoSEQ multiplex PCR; in TCRdb, only in-frame clones are kept and a portion is missing. This sample carries 110,000 or so clones, 88% of them seen once, and the ten largest clones take under 6.5%. Findings and caveats of the study: Epitopes outside B.1.351 and B.1.1.7 mutated regions reportedly drew nearly half of spike TCRs. Repertoire sampling was restricted to post-peak T cell response timepoints. There were mostly white British donors and more females than males, and clonal diversity was possibly underestimated.

Germline V gene sequence: CDR1 PRHDT, CDR2 FYEKMQ (reference sequence). This CDR3 has 15 amino acids. V was clipped by 5 bases and J by 0 bases, with 13 bases between them. The TCR sequence derives from an adult who received the AZD1222 COVID-19 vaccine. The chain couples TRBV13 to TRBJ1-2; D is unresolved. Source: peripheral blood, taken 28 days after the second AZD1222 dose. CDR3 loop: CASSRRTASNYGYTF. The CDR3 bases are TGTGCCAGCAGCCGTAGGACGGCTTCTAACTATGGCTACACCTTC.